This T cell receptor beta chain emerged from a study of PD-L1 blockade in urothelial cancer. Study-wide findings and caveats: Greater 3-week expansion of tumor-associated blood clones was recorded for durable-benefit patients.

The time point is: pretreatment peripheral blood. The study collected 1 to 8 samples per patient, pretreatment and on-treatment. In the case of this clone: Its antigen is not identified.

The method was immunoSEQ multiplex PCR; TCRdb's version includes in-frame clones alone and lacks a portion of them. The table records about 52,000 clones, approximately 81% of them present only once. Germline assignment: CDR1 SGHRS and CDR2 YFSETQ. CDR3 length equals 13 residues. Trimming left V 4 bases short and J 5 bases short, with 12 bases between. This chain connects TRBV5-1 to TRBJ1-1; weak D call: TRBD1 (5 bases). Sequences were derived from PBMCs, sampled around atezolizumab (anti-PD-L1) treatment. This receptor was obtained from a man aged 70 or older with urothelial cancer. The CDR3 loop reads CASSPKPGTEAFF. The CDR3 DNA reads as TGCGCCAGCAGCCCCAAACCAGGGACTGAAGCTTTCTTT.